This T cell receptor (beta chain) was captured in a study of shared clonotypes between healthy human individuals. Study-wide findings and caveats: An expected dependence of interdonor clonotype sharing on sequencing depth was noted. Apart from blood, nothing was sampled; tissue repertoires likely differ. The study found lower generation probabilities in non-shared clonotypes than in those shared by all four donors.

The V gene's germline CDR1 is LGHNA and CDR2 YNFKEQ. The V and J ends lost 1 base and 2 bases respectively, with 9 bases between them. The CDR3 has 15 amino acids. Some clones are missing from TCRdb's copy, which holds only in-frame ones; the method was immunoSEQ multiplex PCR. Of roughly 400,000 clones in the sample, about 96% were seen once. Details on this clone: Its target is unknown.

The origin of this receptor is a man aged 30 to 45 in good health. The rearrangement uses TRBV4-2 and TRBJ2-1; tentatively, D is TRBD2 (5 bases). Input material: memory CD8+ T cells sorted from blood. The subset is: CD45RO+ cells pooled with CCR7-negative TemRA cells. CDR3 in DNA: TGTGCCAGCAGCCAAGGGAAGCGGACCTACAATGAGCAGTTCTTC. Amino acids: CASSQGKRTYNEQFF.